The clone carrying this T cell receptor (beta chain) was picked up many times. Its antigen is as yet unknown. The record originates from a study of T cell repertoires in cytomegalovirus infection. TCRdb passed the reads through MiXCR, listing each CDR3 protein once. Among 650,000 to 900,000 distinct CDR3 sequences listed, 25% to 30% were seen once. Study outcomes and limitations: CMV-specific TCR beta clonotypes restricted by HLA-C dominated the ex vivo response.

The CDR3 has 12 residues. V dropped 8 bases and J dropped 7 bases, with 11 bases sitting between them. The germline V gene has CDR1 MNHEY and CDR2 SVGEGT. The clonotype comes from a human donor in good health (CMV status not recorded). Some clones in this sample may be carry-over from other donors' samples. The sample was cultured CD8+ T cells from PBMCs, taken from culture after CMV antigen stimulation. This rearrangement joins TRBV6-2 or TRBV6-3 to TRBJ2-2; D possibly matches TRBD1 or TRBD2 (5 bases each). The CDR3 DNA reads as TGTGCCAGCGAGGGGCTCCACGGGGAGCTGTTTTTT. Protein: CASEGLHGELFF.